This T cell receptor beta chain was captured by sequencing in a study of CD8 T cells in ankylosing spondylitis (dated by TCRdb to 2016 to 2017). Looking at the study overall: T cell receptor beta repertoires were profiled in healthy donors and ankylosing spondylitis patients so that disease-linked TCR variants could be found. Peripheral blood was sampled, and synovial fluid was also collected from ankylosing spondylitis patients. The whole study cohort included about a hundred healthy donors and over 20 ankylosing spondylitis patients.

These reads were obtained on an Illumina HiSeq 2500. Quantitative 5'-RACE with molecular barcodes was the method used to prepare the TCR beta libraries. The paper's processing steps were these. To identify disease-linked TCR variants, a new computational method was used, one built on a probabilistic model of VDJ rearrangement. TCRdb reanalyzed the raw reads on its own, using fastp at Q25 for trimming and MiXCR for clone calling, and kept in-frame beta chains. Entries are consolidated by CDR3 protein sequence, retaining the most common genes and DNA. TCRdb, not the original authors, processed these V and J calls. The sample table holds 650,000 to 800,000 distinct CDR3 sequences, of which under 20% were seen once. 15% to 20% of the sample is taken by the ten largest. CDR1 and CDR2, looked up from the germline V gene, are SGHTA and FQGTGA. At the junction V is shortened by 1 base and J by 8 bases, with 11 bases in between. The CDR3 holds 13 amino acids from the cysteine to the phenylalanine. Only CDR3 DNA remains: 39 bases, in frame from the first base.

Worth noting for this clonotype: Its antigen target is currently unknown. No qualities accompany the bases; no much larger clone lies one base away.

On the study overall, not on this receptor specifically: Blood from ankylosing spondylitis patients appeared to be characterized by a TCR beta motif composed of 7 to 9 highly homologous amino acid variants. The disease-linked clones were reported to be significantly enriched in matched synovial fluid samples from ankylosing spondylitis patients. Some motif variants had previously been reported in the synovial fluid and blood of reactive arthritis patients, which suggests shared mechanisms of disease initiation. A CD8+ phenotype was shown by the disease-linked clones, which were found at relatively low frequencies in peripheral blood.

The sequence derives from a male donor with ankylosing spondylitis. The chain is made from TRBV7-3 and TRBJ1-1; a weak D assignment points to TRBD1 (5 bases agree). Sequencing was carried out using blood, either unsorted or a sorted T cell fraction (not recorded which). The CDR3 protein is CASSLRGPEEAFF. The nucleotide sequence reads TGTGCCAGCAGCTTAAGGGGACCAGAAGAAGCTTTCTTT.